The entry below describes one T cell receptor (beta chain). Its matching antigen is unknown. The germline V gene encodes CDR1 SEHNR and CDR2 FQNEAQ (reference sequence). V lost 6 bases, J lost 7 bases, and 18 bases lay in between. This CDR3 comprises 14 residues. The sample belongs to a study of cytomegalovirus exposure and HLA in healthy donors. Study in general: Of the donors genotyped, approximately 430 in all, about 76% fell in the Caucasian-associated ancestry cluster.

PCR primers comprised 60 Vbeta and 13 Jbeta primers. Using immunoSEQ multiplex PCR, the repertoire was profiled, and TCRdb retains in-frame clones only, with some absent. This table holds some 150,000 clones, approximately 82% found once. Study-wide results and caveats: The later analysis indicated that the majority of CMV-associated TCR beta chains appeared HLA-restricted.

The sample consisted of PBMCs. This receptor was taken from a male donor in good health and CMV-seronegative. The rearrangement joins TRBV7-9 to TRBJ1-1, with D possibly matching TRBD1 (5 bases). The CDR3 region has the DNA TGTGCCAGCAGGTCGGGCCAGGGAAGGAATGAAGCTTTCTTT. This sequence encodes CASRSGQGRNEAFF.